This T cell receptor (beta chain) was sequenced in a study of blood T cell repertoires in COVID-19. The wider study: T cells, B-cell-depleted T cells, or PBMCs supplied cDNA or gDNA.

Original processing methods: From reference gene primer amplification, estimates of nucleated cell counts were derived. TCRdb's table, derived via immunoSEQ multiplex PCR, lists solely in-frame clones and lacks some. That table gives V, J and clone size, and the DNA gave D and trimming. The table includes more than 70,000 clones, about nine tenths detected once. The germline V gene encodes CDR1 MRHNA and CDR2 SNTAGT. The CDR3 consists of 19 residues. The ends lost 5 bases at V and 2 bases at J; junction bases unmatched: 18. This sequence was found in a woman aged 50 to 65 in a cohort sampled during active COVID-19. The chain employs TRBV6-4 and TRBJ1-5; TRBD1 aligns across 7 bases. Material for sequencing was peripheral blood. This CDR3 is CASSPRAGGNRGGNQPQHF. In DNA, the CDR3 is TGTGCCAGCAGTCCCCGGGCAGGGGGAAACAGAGGGGGCAATCAGCCCCAGCATTTT.